These 2 T cell receptor beta chains came from one sample sequenced in a study of T cell responses to AZD1222 COVID-19 vaccine (dated by TCRdb to about 2021). The sample's time point label is to be understood as: baseline before first vaccination. Receptor libraries were prepared by the immunoSEQ multiplex PCR assay. TCRdb holds this immuneACCESS table with in-frame rearrangements only. Some clones are missing; in checked studies, unresolved V genes explain under half, and the rest has no known cause. For this sample there are roughly 120,000 clones; roughly 93% appear just once. In total, the top ten clones hold 2.5% to 3% of the sample. This specimen consisted of peripheral blood, obtained on day 0 of AZD1222 vaccination. These receptors were taken from an adult in good health.

The chain employs TRBV19 and TRBJ2-1; 7 bases align to TRBD2. CDR1 is LNHDA and CDR2 is SQIVND in the germline V gene (reference sequence). CDR3 length: 16 residues. Losses at the gene ends were 5 bases for V and 8 bases for J; bases not matched to a gene: 15. This CDR3 is CASSDRGTIRSYEQFF. CDR3 nucleotides: TGTGCCAGTAGTGACAGAGGGACTATCAGGTCGTATGAGCAGTTCTTC.

V usage is TRBV28 and J usage is TRBJ2-1, with a tentative D call TRBD2 (5 bases). Germline assignment: CDR1 MDHEN and CDR2 SYDVKM. V gave up 3 bases and J gave up 8 bases, with 11 bases separating them. This CDR3 spans 13 amino acids. The CDR3: CASSFSGIYEQFF. CDR3 coding DNA: TGTGCCAGCAGTTTTTCGGGGATCTATGAGCAGTTCTTC.